One and the same sample provided the 15 T cell receptor beta chains below, sequenced in a study of CD8 T cells in ankylosing spondylitis. Each CDR3 protein gets one entry after TCRdb re-called the 5' RACE reads with MiXCR. Of fewer than 250,000 distinct CDR3 sequences in the sample, more than 25% were seen once. What was sequenced was blood, either unsorted or a sorted T cell fraction (not recorded which). The receptors come from a male donor with ankylosing spondylitis or in good health (not recorded which).

This clonotype was observed many times. The V and J genes are TRBV9 and TRBJ2-2; 7 bases match TRBD2. The CDR3 is 16 residues long. Germline V gene sequence: CDR1 SGDLS, CDR2 YYNGEE. V was pared by 0 bases and J by 1 base, with 3 bases of the junction left unmatched. DNA for the CDR3: TGTGCCAGCAGCGTAGCGGGGGGAATGAACACCGGGGAGCTGTTTTTT. Its protein product is CASSVAGGMNTGELFF.

In its sample, this clonotype was seen many times. This chain links TRBV20-1 with TRBJ2-5; the match to TRBD2 covers 11 bases. CDR3 length equals 16 residues. CDR1 and CDR2 from the germline V gene are DFQATT and SNEGSKA (reference sequence). Losses at the gene ends were 5 bases for V and 5 bases for J; bases not matched to a gene: 13. In DNA, the CDR3 is TGCAGTGCTTCTTCTCCCGGACTAGCGGGTTGGGAGACCCAGTACTTC. This codes for CSASSPGLAGWETQYF.

This clonotype occurred many times. This chain links TRBV7-2 with TRBJ2-1; no definite D call. Germline loops: CDR1 SGHTA, CDR2 FQGNSA. The CDR3 has 15 residues. The V end was cut by 1 base, the J end by 2 bases, with 9 bases between. The CDR3 DNA reads as TGTGCCAGCAGCTTAGAAGGGTTCCCCTACAATGAGCAGTTCTTC. Translated: CASSLEGFPYNEQFF.

This clonotype was counted many times. The chain combines TRBV11-2 with TRBJ1-5; D gene ambiguous. Trimming removed 2 bases from V and 0 bases from J, with 11 bases in between. The CDR3 totals 16 residues. Germline CDR1 SGHAT, CDR2 FQNNGV. CDR3 DNA: TGTGCCAGCAGCTTACGGGCAGGCGATAGCAATCAGCCCCAGCATTTT. Its protein is CASSLRAGDSNQPQHF.

The sample holds many counts of this clonotype. The rearrangement links TRBV28 to TRBJ2-7, with TRBD1 identical over 9 bases. With 4 bases clipped from V and 3 bases from J, the junction kept 7 bases outside the gene matches. Per the germline V gene, CDR1 is MDHEN and CDR2 is SYDVKM. The CDR3 contains 15 residues. CDR3 loop: CASSSHRDRDYEQYF. As DNA, the CDR3 is TGTGCCAGCAGTTCCCACCGGGACAGGGACTACGAGCAGTACTTC.

This clonotype was seen ten or more times. This rearrangement joins TRBV12-3 or TRBV12-4 to TRBJ2-5, with D unresolved. This CDR3 is built from 12 residues. The germline V and J ends were trimmed by 6 bases and 4 bases, with 9 bases remaining between them. CDR3 loop: CASSDQRETQYF. The CDR3 coding sequence is TGTGCCAGCAGCGATCAGCGAGAGACCCAGTACTTC.

This clonotype was found many times. The CDR3 region has the DNA TGTGCCAGCAGCCACGCAGGGGGCGGAGAGACCCAGTACTTC. It encodes CASSHAGGGETQYF. The rearrangement uses TRBV4-2 and TRBJ2-5; TRBD1 matches at 8 bases. This CDR3 is built from 14 residues. V lost 3 bases and J lost 4; bases outside the gene matches: 4. CDR1 LGHNA and CDR2 YNFKEQ come from the germline V gene.

The chain joins TRBV29-1 to TRBJ1-1, with D uncertain. The V end lost 6 bases, the J end lost 5 bases, and 19 bases lay between the germline ends. This CDR3 comprises 14 residues. CDR1 and CDR2 from the germline V gene are SQVTM and ANQGSEA. CDR3 residues: CSVGGDLSGTEAFF. CDR3 DNA sequence: TGCAGCGTAGGAGGCGATCTCTCCGGGACTGAAGCTTTCTTT.

The rearrangement links TRBV14 to TRBJ2-7; 9 bases are shared with TRBD2. Looked up from germline, CDR1 is SGHDN and CDR2 is FVKESK. The CDR3 has 15 amino acids. V was clipped by 0 bases and J by 1 base; unmatched bases: 1. CDR3 DNA: TGTGCCAGCAGCCAAGAAACTAGCGGGTCCTACGAGCAGTACTTC. Encoded protein: CASSQETSGSYEQYF.

The genes are TRBV6-1 and TRBJ2-7; D not resolved. The CDR3 contains 14 residues. Germline-derived CDR1 and CDR2 are MNHNS and SASEGT. The germline V and J ends were trimmed by 7 bases and 1 base, with 14 bases remaining between them. The CDR3 here is CASTPFQSSYEQYF. CDR3 in DNA: TGTGCCAGCACCCCTTTTCAGTCTTCCTACGAGCAGTACTTC.

This clonotype was counted at least ten times. The chain uses TRBV20-1 and TRBJ2-1; 7 nucleotides agree with TRBD1. Germline CDR1 is DFQATT and CDR2 is SNEGSKA (reference sequence). V dropped 5 bases and J dropped 7; count of bases not matched to a gene: 8. The CDR3 contains 13 residues. CDR3 protein: CSAFLGTENEQFF. DNA for the CDR3: TGCAGTGCTTTCCTAGGGACAGAGAATGAGCAGTTCTTC.

This clonotype came up a few times. This chain connects TRBV20-1 to TRBJ2-2; D remains ambiguous. Germline-derived CDR1 and CDR2 are DFQATT and SNEGSKA (reference sequence). CDR3 length: 14 amino acids. V gave up 6 bases and J gave up 1 base, with 12 bases separating them. The CDR3 loop reads CSATAQLNTGELFF. The DNA of the CDR3 is TGCAGTGCCACAGCGCAATTGAACACCGGGGAGCTGTTTTTT.

V is TRBV6-5 and J is TRBJ2-3; D might be TRBD1 (6 bases). V lost 2 bases, J lost 3 bases, and 9 bases lay in between. Germline V gene lookup returns CDR1 MNHEY and CDR2 SVGAGI. The CDR3 consists of 14 residues. CDR3 nucleotide sequence: TGTGCCAGCAGTTACGGGGGCACTACAGATACGCAGTATTTT. This encodes CASSYGGTTDTQYF.

This clonotype showed up many times. V is TRBV18 and J is TRBJ1-1, with D possibly TRBD1 on 5 matching bases. CDR3 size: 12 residues. Trimming stripped 1 base from V and 10 bases from J, with 10 bases between. Germline CDR1 KGHSH, CDR2 LQKENI. The CDR3 loop is CASSPQQGGAFF. Here the CDR3 DNA reads TGTGCCAGCTCACCACAGCAGGGTGGAGCTTTCTTT.

This clonotype appeared many times. The chain recombines TRBV5-1 with TRBJ2-6; 7 bases are a match to TRBD1. The CDR3 is 17 amino acids. Germline assignment: CDR1 SGHRS and CDR2 YFSETQ. After removal of 0 bases from V and 1 base from J, the junction contained 4 bases not matched to a gene. CDR3 in amino acids: CASSLGQGTSGANVLTF. CDR3 in DNA: TGCGCCAGCAGCTTGGGACAGGGAACGTCTGGGGCCAACGTCCTGACTTTC.